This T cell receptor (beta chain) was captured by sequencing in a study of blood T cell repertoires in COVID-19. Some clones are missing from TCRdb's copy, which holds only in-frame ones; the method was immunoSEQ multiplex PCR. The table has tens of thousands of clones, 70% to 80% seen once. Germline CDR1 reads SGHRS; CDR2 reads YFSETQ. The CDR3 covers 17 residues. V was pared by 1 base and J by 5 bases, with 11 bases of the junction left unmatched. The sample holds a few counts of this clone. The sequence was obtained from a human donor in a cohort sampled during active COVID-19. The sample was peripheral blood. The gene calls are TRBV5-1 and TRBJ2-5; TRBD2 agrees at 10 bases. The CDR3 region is CASSLTASGRRGETQYF. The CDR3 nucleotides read TGCGCCAGCAGCTTGACGGCTAGCGGGAGACGAGGGGAGACCCAGTACTTC. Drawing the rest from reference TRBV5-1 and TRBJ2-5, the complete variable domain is KAGVTQTPRYLIKTRGQQVTLSCSPISGHRSVSWYQQTPGQGLQFLFEYFSETQRNKGNFPGRFSGRQFSNSRSEMNVSTLELGDSALYLCASSLTASGRRGETQYFGPGTRLLVL.